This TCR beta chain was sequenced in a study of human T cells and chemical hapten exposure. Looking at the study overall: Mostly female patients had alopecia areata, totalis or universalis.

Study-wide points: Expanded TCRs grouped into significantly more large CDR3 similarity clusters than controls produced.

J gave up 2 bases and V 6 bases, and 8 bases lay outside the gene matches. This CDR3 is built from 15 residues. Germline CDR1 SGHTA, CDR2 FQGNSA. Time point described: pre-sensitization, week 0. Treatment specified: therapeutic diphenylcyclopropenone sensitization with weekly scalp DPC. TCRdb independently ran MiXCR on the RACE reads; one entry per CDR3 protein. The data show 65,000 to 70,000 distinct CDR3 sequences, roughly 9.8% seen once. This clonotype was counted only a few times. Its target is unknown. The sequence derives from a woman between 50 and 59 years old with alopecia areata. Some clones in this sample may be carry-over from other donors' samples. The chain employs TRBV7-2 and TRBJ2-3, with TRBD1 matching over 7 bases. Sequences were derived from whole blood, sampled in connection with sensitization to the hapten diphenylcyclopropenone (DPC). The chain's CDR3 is CASSPLGGLTDTQYF. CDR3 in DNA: TGTGCCAGCAGTCCTTTAGGGGGCCTCACAGATACGCAGTATTTT.